These T cell receptor beta chains were read from a single sample in a study of blood T cell repertoires in COVID-19. Some clones are missing from TCRdb's copy, which holds only in-frame ones; the method was immunoSEQ multiplex PCR. The profile shows about 300,000 clones, about 91% of them singletons. The sample was peripheral blood. The receptors derive from a young woman who had recovered from COVID-19. Each CDR3 is given with its conserved first and last residue. The D gene is left open where the match is weak.

d_gene,v_gene,CDR3aa
TRBD1,TRBV6-9,CASSGGAGYGYTF
NA,TRBV7-9,CASSLVSGTQPQHF
TRBD2,TRBV7-2,CASSYVRGSSYNEQFF
NA,TRBV24-1,CATSDPGYLYNEQFF
NA,TRBV28,CASEAGSSYGTDTQYF
TRBD1,TRBV4-1,CASSPLATGVGSGEENIQYF
TRBD2,TRBV29-1,CSVEERGSYEQYF
TRBD1,TRBV19,CASNPTGGKGYTF
TRBD1,TRBV11-2,CASSLARGRPTEAFF
NA,TRBV19,CASSMGRWDTEAFF
NA,TRBV2,CASSEYSPGGYTF
NA,TRBV7-2,CASSLVSTANTGELFF
TRBD2,TRBV18,CASSHRGGDYEQYF
NA,TRBV2,CASSRQANTEAFF
TRBD2,TRBV4-2,CASSQDKRGGRNEQFF
NA,TRBV7-9,CASSLAGHTDTQYF
NA,TRBV30,CAWSDLGSTEAFF
NA,TRBV7-2,CASSLPGSSGNTIYF
TRBD1,TRBV3-1/TRBV3-2,CASSPGQGEGYTEAFF
NA,TRBV11-2,CASSRRESYNEQFF
TRBD2,TRBV24-1,CATSDPTSANTQYF
TRBD1,TRBV6-5,CASSYRTGRYSTF
TRBD2,TRBV4-2,CASSQDRTSGGSDTQYF
TRBD1,TRBV4-2,CASSQDIVLGQGLGAHYGYTF
NA,TRBV4-2,CASSPRNGGLFF
TRBD1,TRBV19,CASSVGQGVHEQFF
NA,TRBV7-9,CASRCDRNTEAFF
TRBD2,TRBV5-1,CASFGAGLDTQYF
TRBD1,TRBV30,CAWSLGQAVSPLHF
TRBD1,TRBV24-1,CATREGQGSNQPQHF
NA,TRBV12-3/TRBV12-4,CASSSFRGETQYF
NA,TRBV5-1,CASSFRTGAYNEQFF
TRBD1,TRBV3-1/TRBV3-2,CASSLTGDALAGANVLTF
NA,TRBV19,CASSKTGRSAKNIQYF
NA,TRBV12-3/TRBV12-4,CASSLGTGYEQYF
NA,TRBV27,CASSFRGRGNSPLHF
NA,TRBV18,CASSPLGPYNEQFF
TRBD2,TRBV6-5,CASSRDYPATDTQYF
NA,TRBV6-5,CASSSWVPGRNTEAFF
NA,TRBV6-1,CASSEYRNEQFF
NA,TRBV15,CATSSGTYYEQYF
TRBD1,TRBV2,CASSRDSLNSGNTIYF
TRBD2,TRBV11-2,CASSSLRGENEQFF
TRBD2,TRBV29-1,CSVVSVAGGRGANVLTF
TRBD2,TRBV19,CASSNGLVGDEQFF